These 31 T cell receptor beta chains were sequenced from one sample in a study of T cell changes during pregnancy in multiple sclerosis. The method was immunoSEQ multiplex PCR; TCRdb's version includes in-frame clones alone and lacks a portion of them. In the table there are about 110,000 clones, about 93% of which are singletons. The sequencing used peripheral blood, collected in the third trimester of pregnancy. The receptor source for this set is a female donor with multiple sclerosis, enrolled in a pregnancy study.

The chain couples TRBV5-8 to TRBJ1-6, with 10 bases fitting TRBD1. This CDR3 spans 19 amino acids. Germline V gene data show CDR1 as SGHTS and CDR2 as YDEGEE. V dropped 4 bases and J dropped 7; count of bases not matched to a gene: 17. The CDR3: CASSLSIPGQGNRNSPLHF. CDR3 DNA: TGTGCCAGCAGCCTCTCAATTCCGGGACAGGGGAATAGAAATTCACCCCTCCACTTT.

This sequence joins TRBV9 and TRBJ2-1, with D possibly being TRBD2 (7 bases). This CDR3 is 14 amino acids long. Trimming pared 0 bases from V and 8 bases from J, leaving 12 bases between. CDR1 is SGDLS and CDR2 is YYNGEE in the germline V gene. The CDR3 is CASSVDGGLDEQFF. The CDR3 nucleotides read TGTGCCAGCAGCGTAGACGGGGGGCTGGATGAGCAGTTCTTC.

The chain employs TRBV29-1 and TRBJ1-1, with a possible D match to TRBD1 (5 bases). CDR3 length: 14 residues. Germline assignment: CDR1 SQVTM and CDR2 ANQGSEA. Written as DNA, the CDR3 is TGCACCGTACGAAGCGCCACAGGTAACACTGAAGCTTTCTTT. Amino acid sequence: CTVRSATGNTEAFF.

This clone has a handful of counts. This rearrangement joins TRBV23-1 to TRBJ1-4; D is perhaps TRBD1 (5 bases). TRBV23-1 is given ORF status, its function remaining uncertain. Deletions cut 8 bases from V and 9 bases from J, with 13 bases between. This CDR3 is 12 amino acids long. CDR3 in amino acids: CASQWAGKKLFF. The CDR3 bases are TGCGCCAGCCAATGGGCAGGGAAAAAACTGTTTTTT.

The V call is TRBV10-3, the J call TRBJ2-1; 7 bases match TRBD2. V was clipped by 6 bases and J by 6 bases; unmatched bases: 17. Germline loops: CDR1 ENHRY, CDR2 SYGVKD. This CDR3 is built from 17 residues. This CDR3 is CAISGSSTGAGVNEQFF. The CDR3 DNA sequence: TGTGCCATCAGCGGGTCTTCAACCGGGGCGGGAGTCAATGAGCAGTTCTTC.

This sequence joins TRBV2 and TRBJ2-4; a weak D match, TRBD2 (5 bases). The V end lost 5 bases, the J end lost 1 base, and 12 bases lay between the germline ends. CDR1 SNHLY and CDR2 FYNNEI come from the germline V gene. There are 15 residues in the CDR3. The CDR3: CASSPSQGAKNIQYF. The CDR3 nucleotides read TGTGCCAGCAGTCCTAGCCAAGGGGCCAAAAACATTCAGTACTTC.

This chain uses TRBV29-1 with TRBJ2-7; 14 bases are shared with TRBD2. With V trimmed by 7 bases and J by 6 bases, 14 bases remained unmatched. CDR3 size: 16 residues. The germline CDR1 and CDR2 sequences are SQVTM and ANQGSEA. The chain's CDR3 is CSAGLAGGPLTGEQYF. DNA for the CDR3: TGCAGCGCTGGACTAGCGGGAGGTCCCCTCACCGGCGAGCAGTACTTC.

V and J are TRBV29-1 and TRBJ2-3; weak D call: TRBD2 (6 bases). Trimming removed 3 bases from V and 5 bases from J, with 15 bases in between. CDR3 length: 14 residues. Per germline, CDR1 SQVTM and CDR2 ANQGSEA. CDR3 nucleotide sequence: TGCAGCGTTGAGGCGGGAATGGTCGGAGATACGCAGTATTTT. This encodes CSVEAGMVGDTQYF.

The V gene is TRBV4-2, the J gene TRBJ2-3, with D possibly matching TRBD2 (6 bases). The CDR3 covers 15 residues. CDR1 LGHNA and CDR2 YNFKEQ come from the germline V gene. Between the trimmed V and J ends, which lost 1 base and 0 bases, there was a span of 8 bases. DNA for the CDR3: TGTGCCAGCAGCCAAGGGGACTCGAGCACAGATACGCAGTATTTT. Residues: CASSQGDSSTDTQYF.

The V gene is TRBV2, the J gene TRBJ1-5, with D possibly TRBD1 on 5 matching bases. Trimming took 0 bases from V and 3 from J, leaving 9 bases between them. In germline, CDR1 is SNHLY, CDR2 FYNNEI. This CDR3 comprises 15 residues. This CDR3 is CASSEAAGNNQPQHF. CDR3 DNA sequence: TGTGCCAGCAGTGAAGCGGCAGGGAACAATCAGCCCCAGCATTTT.

The CDR3 bases are TGTGCCAGCAGCGCCAGCCGGGGGGGACTCTCTGGAAACACCATATATTTT. This gives the protein CASSASRGGLSGNTIYF. The J gene is TRBJ1-3, the V gene TRBV9; TRBD1 is a possible D gene (5 bases). Germline CDR1 and CDR2: SGDLS and YYNGEE. The germline V and J ends were trimmed by 3 bases and 0 bases, with 16 bases remaining between them. The CDR3 runs to 17 residues.

This chain links TRBV6-1 with TRBJ1-1, with TRBD1 identical over 7 bases. This CDR3 spans 15 amino acids. V trimming: 4 bases; J trimming: 0 bases; junction bases outside the gene matches: 5. Germline CDR1 is MNHNS and CDR2 is SASEGT. The CDR3 bases are TGTGCCAGCAGTGCCCGACAGGGACTGAACACTGAAGCTTTCTTT. It yields the protein CASSARQGLNTEAFF.

The chain couples TRBV7-8 to TRBJ1-5; maybe TRBD1 (6 bases). Trimming took 5 bases from V and 6 from J, leaving 11 bases between them. The CDR3 has 13 amino acids. Germline V gene lookup returns CDR1 SGHVS and CDR2 FQNEAQ. The DNA for the CDR3 is TGTGCCAGCAGCACAATACAGGGTCAGCCCCAGCATTTT. This translates into CASSTIQGQPQHF.

The rearrangement uses TRBV5-1 and TRBJ2-5, with D tentatively TRBD2 (5 bases). Germline V gene lookup returns CDR1 SGHRS and CDR2 YFSETQ. This CDR3 contains 16 residues. V was trimmed by 2 bases and J by 3 bases, leaving 17 bases between them. CDR3 bases: TGCGCCAGCAGCTTTTTGTCCGGGGTTGGCAAAGAGACCCAGTACTTC. This codes for CASSFLSGVGKETQYF.

CDR3 sequence reads: CASSPGLAGVNNEQFF. CDR3 sequence (DNA): TGTGCCAGCAGCCCCGGACTAGCGGGGGTAAACAATGAGCAGTTCTTC. The V and J genes are TRBV9 and TRBJ2-1; TRBD2 agrees at 13 bases. Trimming removed 4 bases from V and 5 bases from J; junction bases left unmatched: 6. The CDR3 consists of 16 residues. Germline CDR1 SGDLS, CDR2 YYNGEE.

This chain joins TRBV5-1 and TRBJ2-6; no clear D. V was cut by 0 bases and J by 4 bases, with 8 bases left in between. This CDR3 is 15 amino acids long. Looked up from germline, CDR1 is SGHRS and CDR2 is YFSETQ. The CDR3 loop reads CASSLGPPGANVLTF. The DNA of the CDR3 is TGCGCCAGCAGCTTGGGGCCCCCCGGGGCCAACGTCCTGACTTTC.

The genes are TRBV5-4 and TRBJ2-7, with 12 bases identical to TRBD1. The V gene end was trimmed by 9 bases and the J gene end by 2 bases; junction bases not matched to a gene: 9. CDR3 length: 15 amino acids. Germline lookup yields CDR1 SGHNT and CDR2 YYREEE (reference sequence). The CDR3 sequence is CATNSGTGGTYEQYF. The CDR3 region has the DNA TGTGCCACCAACTCTGGGACAGGGGGCACCTACGAGCAGTACTTC.

In its sample, this clone was seen once. The chain links TRBV12-2 to TRBJ1-3. TRBV12-2 corresponds to a pseudogene. The CDR3 consists of 17 residues. Here the CDR3 reads CASRLGYDTSSGNTIYF. The CDR3, as DNA: TGTGCAAGTCGCTTAGGGTACGACACTAGCTCTGGAAACACCATATATTTT.

The chain is built from TRBV5-6 and TRBJ1-2; D unresolved. This CDR3 has 15 residues. Germline V gene data show CDR1 as SGHDT and CDR2 as YYEEEE. Trimming took off 0 bases at V and 0 bases at J, with 9 bases between the two ends. CDR3 protein: CASSLAAGTNYGYTF. The DNA of the CDR3 is TGTGCCAGCAGCTTGGCTGCCGGGACTAACTATGGCTACACCTTC.

This chain's CDR3 is CASSLLEGARAYGYTF. The CDR3 DNA reads as TGTGCCAGCAGCTTACTAGAGGGGGCGCGGGCCTATGGCTACACCTTC. The chain is built from TRBV7-8 and TRBJ1-2; 7 positions match TRBD1. The CDR3 is 16 residues long. Looked up from germline, CDR1 is SGHVS and CDR2 is FQNEAQ. The V segment lost 2 bases and the J segment 4 bases; nucleotides outside the gene matches: 10.

This chain connects TRBV2 to TRBJ2-1, with 7 bases fitting TRBD1. Losses at the gene ends were 3 bases for V and 4 bases for J; bases not matched to a gene: 3. This CDR3 spans 14 amino acids. Germline V gene data show CDR1 as SNHLY and CDR2 as FYNNEI. The CDR3 sequence is CASSEGTEYNEQFF. CDR3 coding DNA: TGTGCCAGCAGTGAGGGGACAGAGTACAATGAGCAGTTCTTC. Filled out from reference TRBV2 and TRBJ2-1, the complete variable domain reads EPEVTQTPSHQVTQMGQEVILRCVPISNHLYFYWYRQILGQKVEFLVSFYNNEISEKSEIFDDQFSVERPDGSNFTLKIRSTKLEDSAMYFCASSEGTEYNEQFFGPGTRLTVL.

The chain employs TRBV30 and TRBJ2-1; D gene unclear. With 2 bases removed from V and 5 bases from J, the gap between germline ends came to 10 bases. CDR3 length: 13 amino acids. Germline-derived CDR1 and CDR2 are GTSNPN and SVGIG (reference sequence). CDR3 in DNA: TGTGCCTGGAGTTTGAGCTTCAACAATGAGCAGTTCTTC. Its translation: CAWSLSFNNEQFF.

The chain links TRBV2 to TRBJ2-7; the match to TRBD1 covers 8 bases. CDR1 and CDR2 from the germline V gene are SNHLY and FYNNEI. This CDR3 region has 15 residues. Trimming at V came to 6 bases and at J to 0 bases, leaving 7 bases not matched to a gene. CDR3 sequence reads: CASRKGQAVSYEQYF. CDR3 nucleotide sequence: TGTGCCAGCAGAAAGGGACAGGCAGTCTCCTACGAGCAGTACTTC.

This clone was recorded once. This chain uses TRBV30 with TRBJ1-2; TRBD1 matches 9 bases. V dropped 4 bases and J dropped 4; count of bases not matched to a gene: 7. This CDR3 comprises 14 residues. The germline V gene has CDR1 GTSNPN and CDR2 SVGIG (reference sequence). CDR3 region: CAWNRQGVGYGYTF. The CDR3 nucleotides read TGTGCCTGGAACCGACAGGGGGTCGGCTATGGCTACACCTTC.

This clone has only a few counts. This rearrangement joins TRBV10-3 to TRBJ2-3; 8 positions match TRBD1. CDR1 and CDR2 from the germline V gene are ENHRY and SYGVKD. The CDR3 totals 14 residues. The J segment lost 2 bases and the V segment lost 6 bases, leaving 4 bases of the junction unmatched. This CDR3 is CAISQTGVTDTQYF. Written as DNA, the CDR3 is TGTGCCATCAGCCAGACAGGGGTCACAGATACGCAGTATTTT.

The CDR3 sequence is CASSRTGVNTGELFF. As DNA, the CDR3 is TGTGCCAGCAGTAGGACAGGGGTGAACACCGGGGAGCTGTTTTTT. This sequence joins TRBV2 and TRBJ2-2; 9 positions agree with TRBD1. The germline V gene has CDR1 SNHLY and CDR2 FYNNEI. The length of the CDR3 is 15 residues. Trimming took 5 bases from V and 1 from J; bases not matched to a gene: 2.

This chain joins TRBV7-2 and TRBJ1-2, with D perhaps matching TRBD1 (5 bases). The CDR3 length is 13 residues. The V end lost 3 bases, the J end lost 7 bases, and 12 bases lay between the germline ends. CDR1 and CDR2 from the germline V gene are SGHTA and FQGNSA. CDR3 sequence (DNA): TGTGCCAGCAGCTTTAGGACAAGCCCTGGCTACACCTTC. Amino acid sequence: CASSFRTSPGYTF. The whole variable domain, remainder taken from reference TRBV7-2 and TRBJ1-2, is GAGVSQSPSNKVTEKGKDVELRCDPISGHTALYWYRQSLGQGLEFLIYFQGNSAPDKSGLPSDRFSAERTGGSVSTLTIQRTQQEDSAVYLCASSFRTSPGYTFGSGTRLTVV.

The V and J genes are TRBV19 and TRBJ1-1; TRBD1 might be the D (6 bases). V lost 6 bases, J lost 0 bases, and 17 bases lay in between. Germline CDR1 and CDR2: LNHDA and SQIVND (reference sequence). The CDR3 is 16 residues long. CDR3 region: CASSTGTLALNTEAFF. The CDR3 bases are TGTGCCAGTAGCACCGGGACATTGGCCCTGAACACTGAAGCTTTCTTT.

This chain uses TRBV5-4 with TRBJ2-7; D might be TRBD1 (5 bases). CDR1 and CDR2 from the germline V gene are SGHNT and YYREEE (reference sequence). The CDR3 covers 12 residues. V was cut by 4 bases and J by 3 bases, with 8 bases left in between. The DNA of the CDR3 is TGTGCCAGCAGCGTTGACAGCTACGAGCAGTACTTC. Its protein is CASSVDSYEQYF.

The chain is built from TRBV7-8 and TRBJ2-1; 7 bases are shared with TRBD2. Trimming at V came to 1 base and at J to 6 bases, leaving 3 bases not matched to a gene. Germline V gene data show CDR1 as SGHVS and CDR2 as FQNEAQ. CDR3 length: 14 residues. CDR3 residues: CASSLGGLPNEQFF. The CDR3 DNA is TGTGCCAGCAGCTTAGGGGGACTACCCAATGAGCAGTTCTTC.

The genes are TRBV7-8 and TRBJ2-2; 11 nucleotides line up with TRBD2. In germline, CDR1 is SGHVS, CDR2 FQNEAQ. This CDR3 comprises 14 residues. Losses at the gene ends were 10 bases for V and 3 bases for J; bases not matched to a gene: 4. The CDR3 DNA reads as TGTGCCAACCTGGGACTAGCGGACACCGGGGAGCTGTTTTTT. Its protein is CANLGLADTGELFF.